This T cell receptor beta chain appears in the sequencing data of a study of metastatic and nonmetastatic thyroid tumors. Study as a whole: Malignant and benign thyroid patients had repertoires compared in peripheral blood and tumor or nodule tissue. Whole-study results and caveats: Reportedly, malignant thyroid tumors had significantly higher TCR beta diversity than benign nodules, in blood and tumor.

Under the authors' procedure: Differences in CDR3 between clinicopathological groups were drawn on to build a classifier intended to discriminate distant-metastatic papillary thyroid cancer patients. TCRdb ran MiXCR on the PCR reads. These V and J calls rely on TCRdb rather than the paper's analysis. The table includes approximately 35,000 clones, about a tenth detected once. Ten or more counts support this clone. Antigen unknown. No patient had received any treatment before thyroid surgery. CDR1 MNHEY and CDR2 SVGEGT come from the germline V gene. The ends were cut back, 7 bases at V and 0 bases at J, with 16 bases in the middle. CDR3 length equals 15 residues.

Sequencing input: blood. The receptor's source is a female donor with papillary thyroid cancer or a benign thyroid nodule (not recorded which). Some clones in this sample may be carry-over from other donors' samples. The J gene is TRBJ2-7, the V gene TRBV6-2 or TRBV6-3, with D perhaps TRBD2 (6 bases). Here the CDR3 DNA reads TGTGCCAGCAATCGCCGGGACTCACACTCCTACGAGCAGTACTTC. Amino acid sequence: CASNRRDSHSYEQYF.